These T cell receptor beta chains were read from a single sample in a study of technical replicates of blood from a few donors. Assay used: immunoSEQ multiplex PCR; TCRdb lists only in-frame clones, some missing. The table shows around 65,000 clones, with around 88% occurring only once. Input material: PBMCs. The receptor source for this set is a human donor in good health. Some clones in this sample may be carry-over from other donors' samples. CDR3s include the opening cysteine and the closing phenylalanine or tryptophan. The D gene is left open where the match is weak. Size is stated for part of the rows, as once, few or many counts, or as a class when the clone is expanded.

abundance	d_gene	j_gene	v_gene	CDR3aa	CDR3nt
.	TRBD2	TRBJ2-7	TRBV2	CASSSGTSGGVAYEQYF	TGTGCCAGCAGCTCCGGGACTAGCGGGGGGGTCGCCTACGAGCAGTACTTC
.	.	TRBJ2-3	TRBV6-6	CASSLTDTQYF	TGTGCCAGCAGCCTCACAGATACGCAGTATTTT
.	.	TRBJ1-2	TRBV4-3	CASSQDRSFNYGYTF	TGCGCCAGCAGCCAAGACAGGTCTTTTAACTATGGCTACACCTTC
once	TRBD1	TRBJ1-6	TRBV7-3	CASSLTGQNSPLHF	TGTGCCAGCAGCTTAACGGGACAGAATTCACCCCTCCACTTT
.	TRBD2	TRBJ2-7	TRBV5-4	CASSLAGVSYEQYF	TGTGCCAGCAGTCTAGCGGGAGTATCCTACGAGCAGTACTTC
.	TRBD1	TRBJ1-6	TRBV5-1	CASRGEGARRSPLHF	TGCGCCAGCAGGGGTGAGGGGGCGCGCAGATCACCCCTCCACTTT
.	.	TRBJ1-3	TRBV5-4	CASSLVTGSGNTIYF	TGTGCCAGCAGCTTAGTGACAGGCTCTGGAAACACCATATATTTT
.	.	TRBJ2-7	TRBV9	CASSPPSEGGTYEQYF	TGTGCCAGCAGCCCGCCGTCTGAAGGAGGGACCTACGAGCAGTACTTC
.	.	TRBJ2-1	TRBV7-7	CASSPGGGQINEQFF	TGTGCCAGCAGCCCTGGGGGGGGACAAATCAATGAGCAGTTCTTC
.	.	TRBJ2-1	TRBV7-8	CASSLVTAGRIEQFF	TGTGCCAGCAGCTTAGTGACAGCGGGCCGTATTGAGCAGTTCTTC
.	.	TRBJ1-1	TRBV30	CAWNGGGTEAFF	TGTGCCTGGAACGGGGGGGGCACTGAAGCTTTCTTT
.	.	TRBJ1-1	TRBV19	CASSMTQTANTEAFF	TGTGCCAGTAGTATGACTCAGACAGCAAACACTGAAGCTTTCTTT
.	TRBD2	TRBJ2-5	TRBV9	CASSVGNSGSPETQYF	TGTGCCAGCAGCGTAGGAAATAGCGGGAGCCCGGAGACCCAGTACTTC
few	.	TRBJ1-1	TRBV7-9	CASSLRGITEAFF	TGTGCCAGCAGCTTACGGGGGATCACTGAAGCTTTCTTT
.	TRBD2	TRBJ2-1	TRBV5-1	CASSLVALAGYPRSSYNEQFF	TGCGCCAGCAGCTTGGTGGCCTTAGCGGGATATCCCCGTAGCTCCTACAATGAGCAGTTCTTC
.	.	TRBJ1-2	TRBV7-9	CASSQMASNYGYTF	TGTGCCAGCAGCCAAATGGCCTCTAACTATGGCTACACCTTC
.	TRBD2	TRBJ2-7	TRBV19	CATKGRTSGLGSEQYF	TGTGCCACCAAGGGACGGACTAGCGGCTTAGGAAGCGAGCAGTACTTC
.	TRBD2	TRBJ2-1	TRBV19	CASSTLAGLNEQFF	TGTGCCAGTAGTACCCTAGCGGGATTAAATGAGCAGTTCTTC
.	TRBD2	TRBJ2-2	TRBV19	CASIRTSRYTGELFF	TGTGCCAGTATTAGGACTAGCAGATACACCGGGGAGCTGTTTTTT
.	.	TRBJ1-2	TRBV7-9	CASSSPRGNGYTF	TGTGCCAGCAGTTCCCCTCGGGGTAATGGCTACACCTTC
.	TRBD1	TRBJ2-3	TRBV12-5	CASGLVLAGGGDTQYF	TGTGCTAGTGGTTTGGTACTGGCAGGGGGTGGAGATACGCAGTATTTT
.	.	TRBJ1-2	TRBV6-1	CASSELGNYGYTF	TGTGCCAGCAGTGAACTGGGCAACTATGGCTACACCTTC
.	TRBD1	TRBJ2-2	TRBV4-2	CASRLGQGNTGELFF	TGTGCCAGCAGGCTCGGACAGGGGAACACCGGGGAGCTGTTTTTT
.	.	TRBJ2-6	TRBV5-1	CASSLAAALSGANVLTF	TGCGCCAGCAGCTTGGCCGCGGCCCTTTCTGGGGCCAACGTCCTGACTTTC
few	.	TRBJ2-6	TRBV18	CASSPGAGGANVLTF	TGTGCCAGCTCACCGGGAGCGGGTGGGGCCAACGTCCTGACTTTC
.	TRBD2	TRBJ2-7	TRBV5-4	CASSSGLVTYEQYF	TGTGCCAGCAGCTCTGGACTAGTTACCTACGAGCAGTACTTC
.	.	TRBJ1-5	TRBV6-5	CASRLRGGNQPQHF	TGTGCCAGCAGGCTCAGGGGCGGTAATCAGCCCCAGCATTTT
.	.	TRBJ2-1	TRBV4-1	CASSVIDYNEQFF	TGCGCCAGCAGCGTCATAGACTACAATGAGCAGTTCTTC
few	TRBD2	TRBJ2-3	TRBV4-2	CASSQEASGGADTQYF	TGTGCCAGCAGCCAAGAGGCTAGCGGGGGGGCAGATACGCAGTATTTT
.	.	TRBJ2-3	TRBV2	CASIRVPDTQYF	TGTGCCAGCATTCGAGTCCCAGATACGCAGTATTTT
.	.	TRBJ2-3	TRBV5-4	CASSLGGGFNTDTQYF	TGTGCCAGCAGCTTGGGGGGGGGCTTTAACACAGATACGCAGTATTTT
once	.	TRBJ1-4	TRBV2	CASSEARGAINEKLFF	TGTGCCAGCAGTGAAGCGCGGGGGGCCATTAATGAAAAACTGTTTTTT
.	TRBD1	TRBJ1-2	TRBV5-4	CASSLKGQLRGYTF	TGTGCCAGCAGCCTCAAGGGACAGCTACGGGGCTACACCTTC
.	.	TRBJ2-7	TRBV27	CASSLSGGGIYYEQYF	TGTGCCAGCAGTTTATCGGGGGGAGGAATATACTACGAGCAGTACTTC
.	.	TRBJ2-7	TRBV5-6	CASSLNGASQTYEQYF	TGTGCCAGCAGCTTGAATGGTGCCAGTCAGACCTACGAGCAGTACTTC
few	.	TRBJ1-4	TRBV9	CASSVGSREEKLFF	TGTGCCAGCAGCGTAGGATCCAGGGAAGAAAAACTGTTTTTT
.	TRBD1	TRBJ1-6	TRBV2	CASRPGTGNSPLHF	TGTGCCAGCAGACCCGGGACAGGGAATTCACCCCTCCACTTT
.	.	TRBJ1-3	TRBV7-2	CASSGRVPGNTIYF	TGTGCCAGCAGCGGCAGGGTGCCTGGAAACACCATATATTTT
.	TRBD2	TRBJ2-1	TRBV11-1	CASSSGLAGGLGQFF	TGTGCCAGCAGCTCCGGACTAGCGGGGGGTCTCGGGCAGTTCTTC
.	TRBD2	TRBJ2-7	TRBV18	CASSSGGATYEQYF	TGTGCCAGCTCGTCCGGGGGGGCGACCTACGAGCAGTACTTC
.	.	TRBJ2-7	TRBV20-1	CSARESAVEVF	TGCAGTGCTAGAGAATCGGCGGTCGAGGTCTTC
.	.	TRBJ1-6	TRBV19	CASSDQGTYNSPLHF	TGTGCCAGTAGTGACCAGGGAACCTATAATTCACCCCTCCACTTT
.	TRBD2	TRBJ2-2	TRBV29-1	CSVDGLAGGLKRGELFF	TGCAGCGTCGACGGACTAGCGGGGGGGCTTAAGAGGGGGGAGCTGTTTTTT
.	.	TRBJ2-7	TRBV5-1	CASSIGWREGVYEQYF	TGCGCCAGCAGTATTGGTTGGAGGGAGGGGGTCTACGAGCAGTACTTC
once	TRBD1	TRBJ2-7	TRBV11-1	CASSLDGTGGPYEQYF	TGTGCCAGCAGCTTAGACGGGACAGGGGGTCCCTACGAGCAGTACTTC
.	TRBD2	TRBJ2-2	TRBV6-6	CASRPPGLDTGELFF	TGTGCCAGCAGGCCACCGGGACTAGACACCGGGGAGCTGTTTTTT
.	.	TRBJ2-5	TRBV7-2	CASSSTRDNQETQYF	TGTGCCAGCAGCTCTACCCGGGACAACCAAGAGACCCAGTACTTC
.	.	TRBJ2-7	TRBV6-5	CASSSYQGYEQYF	TGTGCCAGCAGTTCCTATCAGGGCTACGAGCAGTACTTC
.	TRBD1	TRBJ2-7	TRBV4-3	CASSQDQGQPYEQYF	TGCGCCAGCAGCCAAGATCAGGGACAGCCGTACGAGCAGTACTTC
.	TRBD2	TRBJ2-3	TRBV7-2	CASSRLAGSTDTQYF	TGTGCCAGCAGCAGACTAGCGGGGAGCACAGATACGCAGTATTTT